The rows below give T cell receptor beta chains drawn from one sample of a study of CD8+ T cells in alopecia areata. Assay: immunoSEQ multiplex PCR; the TCRdb copy retains only in-frame clones and omits some. This repertoire shows more than 110,000 clones, around 82% found once; its top ten account for approximately 25%. The sequencing used CD8+ T cells sorted from blood, collected at week 4, from a patient treated with tofacitinib. Every receptor here comes from a human donor with alopecia areata. Each CDR3 is given with its conserved first and last residue. A D gene is named only where the DNA matches it firmly. Clone sizes are given selectively: once, few, many, or a class where the clone is expanded.

d_call: NA; j_call: TRBJ2-2; clone_size: NA; v_call: TRBV19; cdr3_nt: TGTGCCAGCAGTACAGGGTTAAGCACCGGGGAGCTGTTTTTT; cdr3_aa: CASSTGLSTGELFF
d_call: NA; j_call: TRBJ2-2; clone_size: NA; v_call: TRBV27; cdr3_nt: TGTGCCAGCAGTCCCCGCGTAGCGCCGAACACCGGGGAGCTGTTTTTT; cdr3_aa: CASSPRVAPNTGELFF
d_call: TRBD2; j_call: TRBJ2-1; clone_size: NA; v_call: TRBV4-2; cdr3_nt: TGTGCCAGCAGCCCCTTTGGGGGGGTGGACAATGAGCAGTTCTTC; cdr3_aa: CASSPFGGVDNEQFF
d_call: NA; j_call: TRBJ2-1; clone_size: NA; v_call: TRBV7-9; cdr3_nt: TGTGCCAGCAGCCCTGAGGGGGGGACTTCGGATACCTACAATGAGCAGTTCTTC; cdr3_aa: CASSPEGGTSDTYNEQFF
d_call: NA; j_call: TRBJ2-3; clone_size: NA; v_call: TRBV7-9; cdr3_nt: TGTGCCAGCAGCCCGTCGGGCAGGGGAACAGATACGCAGTATTTT; cdr3_aa: CASSPSGRGTDTQYF
d_call: NA; j_call: TRBJ2-7; clone_size: NA; v_call: TRBV27; cdr3_nt: TGTGCCAGCAGTTTAGGGGAGTCCTACGAGCAGTACTTC; cdr3_aa: CASSLGESYEQYF
d_call: TRBD1; j_call: TRBJ1-6; clone_size: NA; v_call: TRBV10-3; cdr3_nt: TGTGCCAGCCAGGGGGAGAATTCACCCCTCCACTTT; cdr3_aa: CASQGENSPLHF
d_call: TRBD2; j_call: TRBJ2-1; clone_size: NA; v_call: TRBV11-2; cdr3_nt: TGTGCCAGCAGCTTAGATGGGACTAGCGTATACAATGAGCAGTTCTTC; cdr3_aa: CASSLDGTSVYNEQFF
d_call: NA; j_call: TRBJ2-1; clone_size: few; v_call: TRBV27; cdr3_nt: TGTGCCAGCAGTTTGGGTGGGGGGGCGGTGTTCTTC; cdr3_aa: CASSLGGGAVFF
d_call: TRBD1; j_call: TRBJ2-7; clone_size: NA; v_call: TRBV19; cdr3_nt: TGTGCCAGTAGTTCCTCGGACAGGGGAACATCCGAGCAGTACTTC; cdr3_aa: CASSSSDRGTSEQYF
d_call: NA; j_call: TRBJ1-1; clone_size: NA; v_call: TRBV29-1; cdr3_nt: TGCAGCGTATTACTCTGGTGGAACACTGAAGCTTTCTTT; cdr3_aa: CSVLLWWNTEAFF
d_call: NA; j_call: TRBJ2-2; clone_size: NA; v_call: TRBV2; cdr3_nt: TGTGCCAGCCGTAAAAGGGGTGAGACCGGGGAGCTGTTTTTT; cdr3_aa: CASRKRGETGELFF
d_call: NA; j_call: TRBJ1-1; clone_size: NA; v_call: TRBV30; cdr3_nt: TGTGCCTGGAGACAGAACACTGAAGCTTTCTTT; cdr3_aa: CAWRQNTEAFF
d_call: NA; j_call: TRBJ2-5; clone_size: NA; v_call: TRBV5-6; cdr3_nt: TGTGCCAGCAGCTTGCGGGCGGTCCGGGGAGAGACCCAGTACTTC; cdr3_aa: CASSLRAVRGETQYF
d_call: NA; j_call: TRBJ2-5; clone_size: NA; v_call: TRBV14; cdr3_nt: TGTGCCAGCAGCCAAGACCAGGGAATGTACCAAGAGACCCAGTACTTC; cdr3_aa: CASSQDQGMYQETQYF
d_call: TRBD2; j_call: TRBJ2-7; clone_size: NA; v_call: TRBV6-1; cdr3_nt: TGTGCCAGCAGTGAAGCGCTAGCGGGGGTCGACTCCTACGAGCAGTACTTC; cdr3_aa: CASSEALAGVDSYEQYF
d_call: TRBD1; j_call: TRBJ2-2; clone_size: once; v_call: TRBV29-1; cdr3_nt: TGCAGCGTACAGGGGGCCGACACCGGGGAGCTGTTTTTT; cdr3_aa: CSVQGADTGELFF
d_call: NA; j_call: TRBJ1-3; clone_size: NA; v_call: TRBV29-1; cdr3_nt: TGCAGCGTTGAAGAAGACAACCGAAACACCATATATTTT; cdr3_aa: CSVEEDNRNTIYF
d_call: NA; j_call: TRBJ2-5; clone_size: NA; v_call: TRBV4-1; cdr3_nt: TGCGCCAGCAGCTGGAGTTTGATGGGGGAAGAGACCCAGTACTTC; cdr3_aa: CASSWSLMGEETQYF
d_call: TRBD2; j_call: TRBJ2-1; clone_size: few; v_call: TRBV5-6; cdr3_nt: TGTGCCAGCAGCTTGGCCGCTGGGACTAGAATTGAGCAGTTCTTC; cdr3_aa: CASSLAAGTRIEQFF
d_call: NA; j_call: TRBJ2-5; clone_size: NA; v_call: TRBV5-4; cdr3_nt: TGTGCCAGCAGCTTGGCCGGAGGGGAGGAGCTCGAGACCCAGTACTTC; cdr3_aa: CASSLAGGEELETQYF
d_call: TRBD2; j_call: TRBJ2-3; clone_size: NA; v_call: TRBV4-3; cdr3_nt: TGCGCCAGCAGCCAAGAAGAGCGGGGCCCAGATACGCAGTATTTT; cdr3_aa: CASSQEERGPDTQYF
d_call: TRBD1; j_call: TRBJ2-7; clone_size: few; v_call: TRBV7-9; cdr3_nt: TGTGCCAGCAGCAGACAAGGACAGGGCTCAACCTACGAGCAGTACTTC; cdr3_aa: CASSRQGQGSTYEQYF